Listed below are T cell receptor beta chains from one sample, sequenced in a study of T cells after posttransplantation cyclophosphamide. Sequencing used immunoSEQ multiplex PCR; TCRdb keeps in-frame clones, though not all of them. There are 7,000 or so clones in the sample, none observed a single time. Sample: PBMCs, taken after allogeneic stem cell transplant with posttransplant cyclophosphamide. The receptor set was obtained from a female patient aged 50-59 years who received an allogeneic stem cell transplant from an unrelated donor, was CMV-positive, and had acute GVHD only. Some T cells may be transferred from the graft donor. Each CDR3 is given with its conserved first and last residue. A D gene is named only where the DNA matches it firmly. A clone size is listed for some rows: how often the clone was seen (once, few, many), or a class if it is expanded.

j_call	clone_size	v_call	d_call	cdr3_nt	cdr3_aa
TRBJ2-7	many	TRBV6-5	TRBD2	TGTGCCAGCAGTGTGGGACTAGGCTACGAGCAGTACTTC	CASSVGLGYEQYF
TRBJ2-1	few	TRBV30	TRBD2	TGTGCCTGGGGACTAGCGGGAGCCAATGAGCAGTTCTTC	CAWGLAGANEQFF
TRBJ2-7	many	TRBV19	TRBD1	TGTGCCAGTAGTATGTATGGGGGACAGGGAGCCTACGAGCAGTACTTC	CASSMYGGQGAYEQYF
TRBJ2-3	.	TRBV21-1	.	TGTGCCAGCAGCACAAAGAAAACAGGGGTGACCACAGATACGCAGTATTTT	CASSTKKTGVTTDTQYF
TRBJ2-7	many	TRBV6-5	.	TGTGCCAGCAGGCTCGGGACACCCTCCTACGAGCAGTACTTC	CASRLGTPSYEQYF
TRBJ2-7	many	TRBV19	.	TGTGCCAGTAGTCGCGCAGGGCCCTACGAGCAGTACTTC	CASSRAGPYEQYF
TRBJ2-3	few	TRBV30	TRBD2	TGTGCCTGGAGGGGGCTAGCGGGGACAGTCGATACGCAGTATTTT	CAWRGLAGTVDTQYF
TRBJ1-1	many	TRBV7-8	.	TGTGCCAGCAGCTTAGGGGCAGGGCTGAACACTGAAGCTTTCTTT	CASSLGAGLNTEAFF
TRBJ2-1	medium-sized	TRBV7-2	.	TGTGCCAGCAAAAAGGGGGGGTCCTACAATGAGCAGTTCTTC	CASKKGGSYNEQFF
TRBJ2-2	many	TRBV19	TRBD2	TGTGCCAGTACCCCGGTAGCGGGAGAGGTCGGGGAGCTGTTTTTT	CASTPVAGEVGELFF
TRBJ2-3	many	TRBV5-1	.	TGCGCCAGCACGGACAGCAGGGGAACAGATACGCAGTATTTT	CASTDSRGTDTQYF
TRBJ2-3	few	TRBV9	TRBD2	TGTGCCAGCAGCCCAGGGACTAGCGGGAGGTTCACAGATACGCAGTATTTT	CASSPGTSGRFTDTQYF
TRBJ2-1	many	TRBV4-3	.	TGCGCCAGCAGCCAATCCTTACCAGACAATGAGCAGTTCTTC	CASSQSLPDNEQFF
TRBJ2-7	many	TRBV13	TRBD2	TGTGCCAGCAGCTGGGGGACTATGGAGCAGTACTTC	CASSWGTMEQYF
TRBJ2-7	few	TRBV7-6	TRBD1	TGTGCCAGCAGCCCGGGACAGTTTTTCTCCTACGAGCAGTACTTC	CASSPGQFFSYEQYF
TRBJ2-5	few	TRBV28	TRBD1	TGTGCCAGCAGTTCCCCCTGGGACAGGGTGTCGGGTGAGCAGTACTTC	CASSSPWDRVSGEQYF
TRBJ2-1	many	TRBV6-1	TRBD2	TGTGCCAGCAGCGGCCCTGGGGGGGCCTACAATGAGCAGTTCTTC	CASSGPGGAYNEQFF
TRBJ2-7	.	TRBV7-9	TRBD2	TGTGCCTACGACCGGGCGGGAGGGCCTAGAGAGCAGTACTTC	CAYDRAGGPREQYF
TRBJ2-7	many	TRBV11-2	.	TGTGCCAGCAGCTTAGAGAGGAAACCCAACGAGCAGTACTTC	CASSLERKPNEQYF
TRBJ2-7	medium-sized	TRBV7-2	TRBD2	TGTGCCAGCAGCTTCGGACTAGCAAGCTCCTACGAGCAGTACTTC	CASSFGLASSYEQYF
TRBJ1-1	many	TRBV7-9	.	TGTGCCAGCAGCTTAGCGGCGAACACTGAAGCTTTCTTT	CASSLAANTEAFF
TRBJ1-1	many	TRBV28	TRBD1	TGTGCCAGCAGGGGACAGGCTCCAGGGACCTGGAACACTGAAGCTTTCTTT	CASRGQAPGTWNTEAFF
TRBJ2-7	many	TRBV6-5	.	TGTGCCAGCAGTTACTCTGGCTTAGCTTACGAGCAGTACTTC	CASSYSGLAYEQYF
TRBJ1-4	many	TRBV25-1	.	TGTGCCAGCAGTGACCTTGAAAAACTGTTTTTT	CASSDLEKLFF
TRBJ2-1	many	TRBV30	.	TGTGCCTGGAGTGTAGGGGGTACTAATGAGCAGTTCTTC	CAWSVGGTNEQFF
TRBJ1-6	.	TRBV30	.	TGTGCCGCAACGAGGTACGGGGATTCACCCCTCCACTTT	CAATRYGDSPLHF
TRBJ2-1	many	TRBV7-2	TRBD2	TGTGCCAGCAGCTTTATGGGTAGCGGGAATGAGCAGTTCTTC	CASSFMGSGNEQFF
TRBJ2-7	few	TRBV6-1	TRBD2	TGTGCCAGCAGTGAGGCGGAGCGGGGGACCGAGCAGTACTTC	CASSEAERGTEQYF
TRBJ2-7	few	TRBV18	TRBD2	TGTGCCAGCTCACCACTGACTAGCGAAGGGGAGCAGTACTTC	CASSPLTSEGEQYF
TRBJ2-2	medium-sized	TRBV5-4	TRBD2	TGTGCCAGCAGGACTAGCGGGAACACCGGGGAGCTGTTTTTT	CASRTSGNTGELFF
TRBJ2-7	few	TRBV14	.	TGTGCCAGCAGCCAAGATCTATCTCCGGGATATGCCTACGAGCAGTACTTC	CASSQDLSPGYAYEQYF
TRBJ2-5	many	TRBV11-2	.	TGTGCCAGCAACCAGGGGGGCCAAAGAGAGACCCAGTACTTC	CASNQGGQRETQYF
TRBJ1-6	.	TRBV29-1	.	TGCAGCGTTGGGGGCCCTGGGGATTCACCCCTCCACTTT	CSVGGPGDSPLHF
TRBJ2-1	many	TRBV29-1	TRBD2	TGCAGCGTCCCGGTTCCTAGCGGGAGAACCTACAATGAGCAGTTCTTC	CSVPVPSGRTYNEQFF
TRBJ2-1	few	TRBV30	.	TGTGCCTGGAGTGTTTGGGGGGAAAGTTACAATGAGCAGTTCTTC	CAWSVWGESYNEQFF
TRBJ2-1	many	TRBV6-5	TRBD1	TGTGCCAGCAGTTCAACAGGGGCCAGCTCCTACAATGAGCAGTTCTTC	CASSSTGASSYNEQFF
TRBJ2-2	few	TRBV9	TRBD2	TGTGCCAGCAGCGTATCCCCGGGGACTACTGGGGAGCTGTTTTTT	CASSVSPGTTGELFF